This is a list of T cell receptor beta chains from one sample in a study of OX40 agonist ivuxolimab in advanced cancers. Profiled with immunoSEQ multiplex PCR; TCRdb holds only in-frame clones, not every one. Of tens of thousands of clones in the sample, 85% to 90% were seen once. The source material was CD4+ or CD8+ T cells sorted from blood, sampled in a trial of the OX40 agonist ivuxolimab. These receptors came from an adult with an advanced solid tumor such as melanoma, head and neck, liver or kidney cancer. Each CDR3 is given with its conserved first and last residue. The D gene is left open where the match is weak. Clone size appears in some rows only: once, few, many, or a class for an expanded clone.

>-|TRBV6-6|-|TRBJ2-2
TGTGCCAGCAGCGAGACTTCGAACACCGGGGAGCTGTTTTTT
CASSETSNTGELFF
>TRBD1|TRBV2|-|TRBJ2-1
TGTGCCAGCTCCCTCCCCGGGACAGGGGACCACAATGAGCAGTTCTTC
CASSLPGTGDHNEQFF
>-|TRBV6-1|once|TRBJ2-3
TGTGCCAGCATAATTACAGGGAGGGGCACAGATACGCAGTATTTT
CASIITGRGTDTQYF
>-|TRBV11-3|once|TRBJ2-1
TGTGCCAGCAGCCCCGGGTCGACCTCCTTAGAGCAGTTCTTC
CASSPGSTSLEQFF
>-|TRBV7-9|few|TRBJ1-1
TGTGCCAGCAGCCGCTCAAAGACGGCTGAAGCTTTCTTT
CASSRSKTAEAFF
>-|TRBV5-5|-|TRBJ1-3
TGTGCCAGCAGCATCACCTTGCGAGACAGAGAAAACACCATATATTTT
CASSITLRDRENTIYF
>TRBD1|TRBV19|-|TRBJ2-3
TGTGCCAGTAAACAGGGGGCCTTGGATACGCAGTATTTT
CASKQGALDTQYF
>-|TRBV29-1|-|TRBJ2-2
TGCAGCGTGTCCACATCGAACACCGGGGAGCTGTTTTTT
CSVSTSNTGELFF
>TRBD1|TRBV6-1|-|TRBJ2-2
TGTGCCAGCAGTGAAGAGGGGGCAGTCGGGGAGCTGTTTTTT
CASSEEGAVGELFF
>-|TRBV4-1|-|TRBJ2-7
TGCGCCAGCAGCCAAGCATGGGCCATAATTTCCTACGAGCAGTACTTC
CASSQAWAIISYEQYF
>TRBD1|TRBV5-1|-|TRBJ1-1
TGCGCCAGCAGCTTGGTTGGGACAGGGGGCACTGAAGCTTTCTTT
CASSLVGTGGTEAFF
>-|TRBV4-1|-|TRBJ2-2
TGCGCCAGCAGCCAAGGGGCAGCCATCACCGGGGAGCTGTTTTTT
CASSQGAAITGELFF
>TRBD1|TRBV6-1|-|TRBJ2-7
TGTGCCAGCAGGAGGGACAGGGGTCTCTACGAGCAGTACTTC
CASRRDRGLYEQYF
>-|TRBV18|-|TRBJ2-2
TGTGCCAGCTCTACAGGTAACACCGGGGAGCTGTTTTTT
CASSTGNTGELFF
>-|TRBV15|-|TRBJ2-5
TGTGCCACCAGCAGAGATAATCAAGAGACCCAGTACTTC
CATSRDNQETQYF
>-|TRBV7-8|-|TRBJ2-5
TGTGCCAGCAGCAAACTAGCCTACCAAGAGACCCAGTACTTC
CASSKLAYQETQYF
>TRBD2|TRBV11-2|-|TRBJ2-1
TGTGCCAGCAGCCCGAGCGGGAGAGTTTACAATGAGCAGTTCTTC
CASSPSGRVYNEQFF
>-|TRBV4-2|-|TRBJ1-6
TGTGCCAGCAGCCCAAACAGCGAATCACCCCTCCACTTT
CASSPNSESPLHF
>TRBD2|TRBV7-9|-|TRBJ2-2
TGTGCCAGCAGCCTGGGACTAGGAATAATCGGGGAGCTGTTTTTT
CASSLGLGIIGELFF
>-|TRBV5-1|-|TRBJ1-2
TGCGCCAGCAGCTTGGCCGGATATGGCTACACCTTC
CASSLAGYGYTF
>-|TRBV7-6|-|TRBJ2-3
TGTGCCAGCAGCGCCACAGGGCTGGATACGCAGTATTTT
CASSATGLDTQYF
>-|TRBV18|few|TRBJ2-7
TGTGCCAGCTCACTGAGCATCAACGAGCAGTACTTC
CASSLSINEQYF
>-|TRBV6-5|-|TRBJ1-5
TGTGCCAGCGGGCGTTGGGGCAATCAGCCCCAGCATTTT
CASGRWGNQPQHF
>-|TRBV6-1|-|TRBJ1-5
TGTGCCAGCAGTGGGGTTGACACCCTTTCCACTCAGCCCCAGCATTTT
CASSGVDTLSTQPQHF
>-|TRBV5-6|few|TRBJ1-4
TGTGCCAGCAGCTTGGAACATCTTGAAAAACTGTTTTTT
CASSLEHLEKLFF
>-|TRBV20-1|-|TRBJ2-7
TGCAGTGCCCGCCAACAATACGAGCAGTACTTC
CSARQQYEQYF
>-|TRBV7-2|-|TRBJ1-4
TGTGCCAGCAGCTTAGTTCCCGGTTATGAAAAACTGTTTTTT
CASSLVPGYEKLFF
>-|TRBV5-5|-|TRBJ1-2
TGTGCCAGCAGCTTGAACGGGAACTATGGCTACACCTTC
CASSLNGNYGYTF
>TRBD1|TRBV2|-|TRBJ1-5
TGTGCCAGCAGTCCCTCGGGGCAGGGGGCAAATCAGCCCCAGCATTTT
CASSPSGQGANQPQHF
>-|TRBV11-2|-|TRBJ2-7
TGTGCCAGCAGCCGCGACAGGCTCCAGTACTTC
CASSRDRLQYF
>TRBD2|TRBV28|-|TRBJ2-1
TGTGCCAGCAGTAGGACTAGCGGGGGGGGTAATGAGCAGTTCTTC
CASSRTSGGGNEQFF
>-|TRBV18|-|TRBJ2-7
TGTGCCACCTCAGCAGGCATGGGGACCGAGCAGTACTTC
CATSAGMGTEQYF
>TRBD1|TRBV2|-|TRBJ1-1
TGTGCCAGCAGGCAAGACAGGGGCACTGAAGCTTTCTTT
CASRQDRGTEAFF
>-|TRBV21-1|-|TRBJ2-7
TGTGCCAGCAGCAAAGCCCGGACTGTACTAGCGGGGGTCGACTACGAGCAGTACTTC
CASSKARTVLAGVDYEQYF
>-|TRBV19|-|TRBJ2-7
TGTGCCAGTAGTATTGATCCTTCGTCCTACGAGCAGTACTTC
CASSIDPSSYEQYF
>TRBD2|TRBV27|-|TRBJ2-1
TGTGCCAGCAGTTACCGAGCGGGAGGGCGGGGTGAGCAGTTCTTC
CASSYRAGGRGEQFF
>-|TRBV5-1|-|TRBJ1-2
TGCGCCAGCAGCCTCGGACAGCCCGGCTATGGCTACACCTTC
CASSLGQPGYGYTF
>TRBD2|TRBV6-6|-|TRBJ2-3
TGTGCCAGCAGCCCAGCGGGAGGGTTTGCAGATACGCAGTATTTT
CASSPAGGFADTQYF
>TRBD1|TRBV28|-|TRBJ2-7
TGTGCCAGCAGTGCCTTCCGACAGGGGAGGGAGCAGTACTTC
CASSAFRQGREQYF
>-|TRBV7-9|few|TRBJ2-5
TGTGCCAGCAGCCTCGGGGGGACCCAGTACTTC
CASSLGGTQYF
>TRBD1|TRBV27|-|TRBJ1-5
TGTGCCAGCAGCCCTTTGGGACAGACTTCTTACAATCAGCCCCAGCATTTT
CASSPLGQTSYNQPQHF
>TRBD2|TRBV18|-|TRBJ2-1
TGTGCCAGCTCACCACTAACTCCCACCGGACTAGCGGGAAATGAGCAGTTCTTC
CASSPLTPTGLAGNEQFF
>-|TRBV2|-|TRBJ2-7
TGTGCCAGCAGCACCGGGACGGCCTACGAGCAGTACTTC
CASSTGTAYEQYF
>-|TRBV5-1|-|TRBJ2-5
TGCGCCAGCAGCTTGGAGCGGCGGGGCAATGAAGAGACCCAGTACTTC
CASSLERRGNEETQYF
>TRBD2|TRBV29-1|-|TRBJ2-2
TGCAGCGTTGATGGGGGAGGGACCGGGGAGCTGTTTTTT
CSVDGGGTGELFF
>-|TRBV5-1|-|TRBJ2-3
TGCGCCAGCAGCTTGGTAGGGCGAGATACGCAGTATTTT
CASSLVGRDTQYF
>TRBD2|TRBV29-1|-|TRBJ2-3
TGCAGCGTCCTGAGGCTAGCGGGGGGAGGGGATACGCAGTATTTT
CSVLRLAGGGDTQYF
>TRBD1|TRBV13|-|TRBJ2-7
TGTGCCAGCAGCTTACAGGGGAGGCGGGACAGGGGGCACGAGCAGTACTTC
CASSLQGRRDRGHEQYF
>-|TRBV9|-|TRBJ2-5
TGTGCCAGCAGCGAGGGAGTTCTACAAATACAAGAGACCCAGTACTTC
CASSEGVLQIQETQYF
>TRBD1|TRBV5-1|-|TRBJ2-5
TGCGCCAGCGCCGGGGACAGACAAGAGACCCAGTACTTC
CASAGDRQETQYF
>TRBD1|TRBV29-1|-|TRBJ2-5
TGCAGCGTGCCGGGACAGCTACAAGAGACCCAGTACTTC
CSVPGQLQETQYF
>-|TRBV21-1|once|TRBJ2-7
TGTGCCAGCAGCAAAGAGGATAAGACGGCTCCGGGAAGAGAGCAGTACTTC
CASSKEDKTAPGREQYF
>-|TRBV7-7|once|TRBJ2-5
TGTGCTAGCAGCTTCGACGGGAGTCAAGAGACCCAGTACTTC
CASSFDGSQETQYF
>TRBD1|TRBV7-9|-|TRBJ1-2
TGTGCCAGCAGCTTGAAGGACAGGCTGGATGGCTACACCTTC
CASSLKDRLDGYTF
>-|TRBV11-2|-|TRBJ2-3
TGTGCCAGCAGCCCCAGGCCTAGCACAGATACGCAGTATTTT
CASSPRPSTDTQYF
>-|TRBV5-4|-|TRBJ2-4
TGTGCCAGCAGCTTGGCGAGGCAGGGGGGCGACATTCAGTACTTC
CASSLARQGGDIQYF
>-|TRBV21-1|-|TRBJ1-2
TGTGCCAGCAGCAAAGTTAGAGGGGGGCTCTCGCGCTCAAACTATGGCTACACCTTC
CASSKVRGGLSRSNYGYTF